This T cell receptor (beta chain) was profiled in a study of blood T cell repertoires in COVID-19. In the original analysis: Reference gene primer amplification in the assay estimated nucleated cell counts. The data were produced by immunoSEQ multiplex PCR, yet TCRdb's version contains in-frame clones alone and is incomplete. V, J and clone size are taken as reported in that table, and D and trimming were inferred from the DNA itself. This table holds fewer than 700,000 clones, 70% to 90% found once. The germline V gene encodes CDR1 MGHRA and CDR2 YSYEKL. CDR3 length: 17 residues. With 2 bases clipped from V and 0 bases from J, the junction kept 8 bases outside the gene matches.

Source material: peripheral blood. The gene calls are TRBV4-1 and TRBJ1-2; 8 nucleotides line up with TRBD1. The source is a woman in her forties or fifties with COVID-19, enrolled during active disease. In nucleotides, the CDR3 is TGCGCCAGCAGCCAATCTGGACAGGGACTCACTAACTATGGCTACACCTTC. Translated: CASSQSGQGLTNYGYTF.